This TCR beta chain was retrieved from a study of cytomegalovirus exposure and HLA in healthy donors. It was with 60 Vbeta and 13 Jbeta primers that the PCR ran. Here immunoSEQ multiplex PCR was the method, and the copy in TCRdb shows in-frame clones only, minus some. The sample shows about 89,000 clones, 85% of them seen only once. Germline V gene data show CDR1 as SGHTA and CDR2 as FQGNSA. This CDR3 contains 17 residues. The junction had 3 bases not matched to a gene; V was cut back by 1 base and J by 1 base. The sequencing input was PBMCs. This sequence joins TRBV7-2 and TRBJ2-3; TRBD2 aligns across 12 bases. The origin of this receptor is a man aged 35-49 years in good health and CMV-seropositive. The CDR3 sequence: CASSLVSSGRGTDTQYF. In nucleotides, the CDR3 is TGTGCCAGCAGCTTAGTCTCTAGCGGGAGGGGCACAGATACGCAGTATTTT.